One and the same sample provided the 29 T cell receptor beta chains below, sequenced in a study of blood T cell repertoires in COVID-19. Sequenced by immunoSEQ multiplex PCR; TCRdb stores in-frame clones only, minus some. The sample lists 250,000 to 400,000 clones, around 89% occurring once. Input material: peripheral blood. The receptors come from a woman aged 30 to 39 with COVID-19, enrolled during active disease.

The J gene is TRBJ1-3, the V gene TRBV19; unclear D gene. CDR1 is LNHDA and CDR2 is SQIVND in the germline V gene (reference sequence). This CDR3 is built from 15 residues. V was pared by 3 bases and J by 0 bases, with 9 bases between. The DNA for the CDR3 is TGTGCCAGTAGTATTTTACCGAGCTCTGGAAACACCATATATTTT. Amino acid sequence: CASSILPSSGNTIYF.

This chain's CDR3 is CSVAGQGRRGETQYF. DNA of the CDR3: TGCAGCGTCGCGGGACAGGGAAGAAGGGGGGAGACCCAGTACTTC. The rearrangement links TRBV29-1 to TRBJ2-5; the match to TRBD1 covers 9 bases. The CDR3 loop spans 15 amino acids. After removal of 6 bases from V and 5 bases from J, the junction contained 13 bases not matched to a gene. Germline V gene sequence: CDR1 SQVTM, CDR2 ANQGSEA.

The chain links TRBV28 to TRBJ1-4; D possibly corresponds to TRBD1 (5 bases). Trimming shortened V by 3 bases and J by 3 bases, and 8 bases separated the two germline ends. The CDR3 extends over 14 amino acids. Germline lookup yields CDR1 MDHEN and CDR2 SYDVKM. For the CDR3, the DNA is TGTGCCAGCAGTTTCGGGGGTCCTAATGAAAAACTGTTTTTT. Amino acid sequence: CASSFGGPNEKLFF.

This chain links TRBV10-3 with TRBJ1-1; no clear D gene. The CDR3 is 15 amino acids. The V end lost 10 bases, the J end lost 0 bases, and 18 bases lay between the germline ends. Germline V gene data show CDR1 as ENHRY and CDR2 as SYGVKD. CDR3 nucleotide sequence: TGTGCCACCAGAGTGGGAGGTGACATGAACACTGAAGCTTTCTTT. Its translation is CATRVGGDMNTEAFF.

V usage is TRBV5-4 and J usage is TRBJ2-2, with D perhaps matching TRBD2 (6 bases). The V and J ends lost 4 bases and 3 bases respectively, with 10 bases between them. Germline CDR1 is SGHNT and CDR2 is YYREEE (reference sequence). This CDR3 comprises 14 residues. CDR3 bases: TGTGCCAGCAGCGGGAGGTGGGACACCGGGGAGCTGTTTTTT. Protein product: CASSGRWDTGELFF.

About this clone: The sample carries other DNA sequences with the same CDR3. V is TRBV15 and J is TRBJ1-1; no clear D. CDR1 is LNHNV and CDR2 is YYDKDF in the germline V gene (reference sequence). V shed 0 bases and J shed 2 bases, with 10 bases lying between them. The CDR3 totals 15 residues. The CDR3 loop is CATSRDRGLNTEAFF. The CDR3 nucleotides are TGTGCCACCAGCAGAGATCGAGGTCTAAACACTGAAGCTTTCTTT.

The rearrangement links TRBV12-3 or TRBV12-4 to TRBJ1-5, with D possibly being TRBD1 (6 bases). Between the trimmed V and J ends, which lost 6 bases and 6 bases, there was a span of 9 bases. The length of the CDR3 is 12 residues. The CDR3 DNA sequence: TGTGCCAGCAGCTTACAGGGTCAGCCCCAGCATTTT. Translating gives CASSLQGQPQHF.

This chain links TRBV19 with TRBJ2-3; D might be TRBD2 (5 bases). Germline-derived CDR1 and CDR2 are LNHDA and SQIVND (reference sequence). The CDR3 has 14 residues. The V end was cut by 0 bases, the J end by 8 bases, with 12 bases between. As DNA, the CDR3 is TGTGCCAGTAGTATAGATCGGGGTGTGGGTACGCAGTATTTT. It encodes CASSIDRGVGTQYF.

In DNA form, the CDR3 reads TGTGCCAGCTCACTTTTACAGGGATACGAGCAGTACGTC. Amino acids: CASSLLQGYEQYV. The J gene is TRBJ2-7, the V gene TRBV18; TRBD1 might be the D (6 bases). The CDR3 covers 13 residues. From germline, CDR1 is KGHSH and CDR2 LQKENI. Trimming cost V 4 bases and J 4 bases, with 11 bases left between them.

The V gene is TRBV28, the J gene TRBJ1-5, with D possibly matching TRBD1 (6 bases). Trimming removed 11 bases from V and 0 bases from J, with 17 bases in between. There are 15 residues in the CDR3. Per germline, CDR1 MDHEN and CDR2 SYDVKM. The CDR3 sequence: CAAQKGDYSNQPQHF. In DNA, the CDR3 is TGTGCCGCTCAAAAGGGGGATTATAGCAATCAGCCCCAGCATTTT.

This clone was seen a few times. This sequence joins TRBV9 and TRBJ2-1, with 7 bases fitting TRBD2. The germline V gene encodes CDR1 SGDLS and CDR2 YYNGEE. The CDR3 loop spans 15 amino acids. J lost 3 bases, V lost 0 bases, and 3 bases had no gene match. CDR3 sequence reads: CASSVASGNYNEQFF. The CDR3 DNA sequence: TGTGCCAGCAGCGTAGCCAGCGGGAACTACAATGAGCAGTTCTTC.

The chain is built from TRBV19 and TRBJ2-2; D call uncertain. CDR3 length: 12 amino acids. Trimming stripped 5 bases from V and 5 bases from J, with 6 bases between. Germline assignment: CDR1 LNHDA and CDR2 SQIVND (reference sequence). The CDR3 nucleotides are TGTGCCAGTAGTTTCGCGACCGGGGAGCTGTTTTTT. This gives the protein CASSFATGELFF.

The V and J genes are TRBV2 and TRBJ2-1; TRBD2 matches 10 bases. The CDR3 extends over 14 amino acids. With V trimmed by 7 bases and J by 9 bases, 9 bases remained unmatched. Germline CDR1 reads SNHLY; CDR2 reads FYNNEI. CDR3 in DNA: TGTGCCAGCAATTTACCTAGCGGGGGTACTGAGCAGTTCTTC. Encoded protein: CASNLPSGGTEQFF.

The sample holds one count of this clone. The chain links TRBV14 to TRBJ1-2; D perhaps matches TRBD1 (6 bases). V lost 4 bases and J lost 0, with 6 bases in between. The CDR3 consists of 13 residues. Germline V gene sequence: CDR1 SGHDN, CDR2 FVKESK. CDR3 residues: CASSRDTNYGYTF. The CDR3 DNA reads TGTGCCAGCAGCCGGGACACTAACTATGGCTACACCTTC.

The gene calls are TRBV4-1 and TRBJ2-7, with D possibly TRBD2 on 5 matching bases. Germline V gene data show CDR1 as MGHRA and CDR2 as YSYEKL. V shed 0 bases and J shed 0 bases, with 12 bases lying between them. The CDR3 runs to 16 residues. The CDR3, as DNA: TGCGCCAGCAGCCAAGATTTAGTTCGGGGCTCCTACGAGCAGTACTTC. The encoded protein is CASSQDLVRGSYEQYF.

The rearrangement uses TRBV5-6 and TRBJ1-2, with TRBD1 identical over 10 bases. The V gene end was trimmed by 0 bases and the J gene end by 4 bases; junction bases not matched to a gene: 6. Germline CDR1 is SGHDT and CDR2 is YYEEEE. This CDR3 is 16 amino acids long. CDR3 sequence (DNA): TGTGCCAGCAGCTTGGCCGGGACAGGGGCCACCTATGGCTACACCTTC. Amino acid sequence: CASSLAGTGATYGYTF. Using reference TRBV5-6 and TRBJ1-2 for the parts outside the CDR3, the full variable domain is DAGVTQSPTHLIKTRGQQVTLRCSPKSGHDTVSWYQQALGQGPQFIFQYYEEEERQRGNFPDRFSGHQFPNYSSELNVNALLLGDSALYLCASSLAGTGATYGYTFGSGTRLTVV.

The V gene is TRBV11-2, the J gene TRBJ1-1, with D maybe TRBD1 (6 bases). The CDR3 loop spans 15 amino acids. CDR1 and CDR2 from the germline V gene are SGHAT and FQNNGV. Trimming cost V 5 bases and J 3 bases, with 16 bases left between them. The CDR3 protein is CASSPLGARDTEAFF. CDR3 nucleotides: TGTGCCAGCAGCCCCCTGGGGGCGAGGGACACTGAAGCTTTCTTT.

The chain combines TRBV7-2 with TRBJ2-5, with D perhaps matching TRBD2 (5 bases). The CDR3 is 12 amino acids. From germline, CDR1 is SGHTA and CDR2 FQGNSA. Trimming removed 5 bases from V and 7 bases from J, with 11 bases in between. This chain's CDR3 is CASSPRSGTQYF. CDR3 in DNA: TGTGCCAGCAGCCCCCGGAGCGGGACCCAGTACTTC.

This clone was counted between two and nine times. The chain uses TRBV9 and TRBJ2-7, with 11 bases lining up with TRBD2. The CDR3 runs to 15 residues. Germline V CDR1 and CDR2: SGDLS, YYNGEE. With V trimmed by 0 bases and J by 3 bases, 2 bases remained unmatched. The CDR3 reads CASSVGLAGYYEQYF. The CDR3 region has the DNA TGTGCCAGCAGCGTAGGACTAGCGGGGTACTACGAGCAGTACTTC.

This chain connects TRBV7-3 to TRBJ1-1, with D possibly TRBD1 on 5 matching bases. Germline-derived CDR1 and CDR2 are SGHTA and FQGTGA. The CDR3 sequence is 13 residues long. V lost 4 bases and J lost 0, with 6 bases in between. The CDR3: CASSSGMNTEAFF. The CDR3 nucleotides read TGTGCCAGCAGCTCAGGGATGAACACTGAAGCTTTCTTT.

The chain is built from TRBV12-3 or TRBV12-4 and TRBJ2-4; D possibly corresponds to TRBD1 (6 bases). The CDR3 extends over 13 amino acids. V lost 5 bases to trimming and J lost 9 bases, with 14 bases between them. As DNA, the CDR3 is TGTGCCAGCAGTGCACGCATCAGGGGCATTCAGTACTTC. This codes for CASSARIRGIQYF.

The chain recombines TRBV2 with TRBJ1-2, with TRBD1 matching 7 bases. The CDR3 runs to 11 residues. Germline assignment: CDR1 SNHLY and CDR2 FYNNEI. Trimming cost V 5 bases and J 7 bases; bases outside gene matches: 1. The CDR3 spells CASSWTGGYTF. In DNA form, the CDR3 reads TGTGCCAGCAGTTGGACAGGTGGCTACACCTTC.

The CDR3 region is CASSPWTSGVARETQYF. For the CDR3, the DNA is TGTGCCAGCAGTCCCTGGACTAGCGGGGTTGCGCGAGAGACCCAGTACTTC. The chain recombines TRBV27 with TRBJ2-5; 12 bases line up with TRBD2. The V segment lost 5 bases and the J segment 4 bases; nucleotides outside the gene matches: 11. Germline CDR1 is MNHEY and CDR2 is SMNVEV (reference sequence). This CDR3 is built from 17 residues.

The rearrangement uses TRBV2 and TRBJ2-7; D may be TRBD2 (6 bases). The CDR3 runs to 14 residues. Germline V gene lookup returns CDR1 SNHLY and CDR2 FYNNEI. CDR3 protein: CPIVRGLRVYEQYV. CDR3 coding DNA: TGTCCGATTGTTCGGGGACTTCGGGTCTACGAGCAGTACGTC.

This chain connects TRBV28 to TRBJ2-3; D not resolved. Trimming stripped 7 bases from V and 1 base from J, with 18 bases between. Germline CDR1 is MDHEN and CDR2 is SYDVKM. This CDR3 contains 16 residues. In DNA form, the CDR3 reads TGTGCCAGCACGAGTCCCTCCTACCGGGGCACAGATACGCAGTATTTT. Its protein product is CASTSPSYRGTDTQYF.

The rearrangement uses TRBV19 and TRBJ2-3; 12 nucleotides line up with TRBD2. This CDR3 is 16 amino acids long. CDR1 is LNHDA and CDR2 is SQIVND in the germline V gene (reference sequence). V dropped 6 bases and J dropped 0; count of bases not matched to a gene: 4. CDR3 sequence reads: CASSRLAGASTDTQYF. DNA of the CDR3: TGTGCCAGTAGCAGACTAGCGGGGGCGAGCACAGATACGCAGTATTTT.

The rearrangement joins TRBV19 to TRBJ2-5; D may be TRBD2 (6 bases). The CDR3 extends over 17 amino acids. Germline V gene lookup returns CDR1 LNHDA and CDR2 SQIVND (reference sequence). Trimming pared 3 bases from V and 1 base from J, leaving 18 bases between. The DNA for the CDR3 is TGTGCCAGTAGTATTAGGAGGGTCCGTTTTAGCCAAGAGACCCAGTACTTC. Translation gives CASSIRRVRFSQETQYF. The full variable domain, rest sourced from reference TRBV19 and TRBJ2-5, is DGGITQSPKYLFRKEGQNVTLSCEQNLNHDAMYWYRQDPGQGLRLIYYSQIVNDFQKGDIAEGYSVSREKKESFPLTVTSAQKNPTAFYLCASSIRRVRFSQETQYFGPGTRLLVL.

DNA for the CDR3: TGTGCCAGCAGTGCTGGGACAGGGTTTAATGAGCAGTTCTTC. It encodes CASSAGTGFNEQFF. This chain links TRBV2 with TRBJ2-1; 9 bases fit TRBD1. Germline V gene data show CDR1 as SNHLY and CDR2 as FYNNEI. This CDR3 has 14 residues. J gave up 7 bases and V 4 bases, and 5 bases lay outside the gene matches. The full variable domain, rest sourced from reference TRBV2 and TRBJ2-1, is EPEVTQTPSHQVTQMGQEVILRCVPISNHLYFYWYRQILGQKVEFLVSFYNNEISEKSEIFDDQFSVERPDGSNFTLKIRSTKLEDSAMYFCASSAGTGFNEQFFGPGTRLTVL.

The chain joins TRBV5-8 to TRBJ1-6; D gene unclear. Per the germline V gene, CDR1 is SGHTS and CDR2 is YDEGEE. V shed 4 bases and J shed 5 bases, with 19 bases lying between them. The CDR3 sequence is 17 residues long. The CDR3 DNA reads as TGTGCCAGCAGCCTGCTCGGGTGGTATCCTAATAATTCACCCCTCCACTTT. It yields the protein CASSLLGWYPNNSPLHF.